This TCR beta chain was sequenced during a study of blood T cells in healthy people across ages. Study-level information: Capture via template switching afforded approximately one barcoded beta molecule per two T cells. Regarding the study as a whole: Observed TCR beta diversity showed a strong correlation with the percentage of naive T cells as measured by flow cytometry. The study found more naive CD4+ cells and higher diversity in long-lived than aged donors.

Using a J-beta primer mix together with a sample-barcoded 5' primer, a second PCR was run for roughly 6 to 11 cycles. TCRdb re-called the 5' RACE reads with MiXCR, one entry per CDR3 protein. The sample lists just over 1 million distinct CDR3 sequences, 40% to 50% occurring once. This clonotype was counted between two and nine times. Its specificity is unknown. This sequence was found in a woman between 55 and 75 years old in good health. The sequencing input was blood.

The CDR3, as DNA: TGTGCCAGCAGTTTCTTCAGGGAGAGGGGTGAAAAACTGTTTTTT. It codes for CASSFFRERGEKLFF. The chain has TRBV12-3 or TRBV12-4 and TRBJ1-4; D perhaps matches TRBD1 (5 bases). The CDR3 contains 15 residues. The V and J ends lost 3 bases and 7 bases respectively, with 15 bases between them.